The clone carrying this T cell receptor (beta chain) showed up just once. This sample stems from a study of blood T cell repertoires in COVID-19. The wider study: COVID-19 samples, acute and convalescent, were from the United States, Italy and Spain. Nucleic acid was either cDNA or gDNA, and it came from T cells, B-cell-depleted T cells, or PBMCs.

Trimming stripped 7 bases from V and 1 base from J, with 16 bases between. The CDR3 is 15 amino acids. CDR1 is SGHTA and CDR2 is FQGNSA in the germline V gene. In the original analysis: Amplification of reference gene primers provided the estimated nucleated cell counts. Assay: immunoSEQ multiplex PCR; the TCRdb copy retains only in-frame clones and omits some. That table gives V, J and clone size, and the DNA gave D and trimming. This sample carries about 200,000 clones, around 86% of them seen once, and the ten largest clones take 5% to 6.5%. The source material was peripheral blood. The source is a man older than 75 with acute or convalescent COVID-19. V and J are TRBV7-2 and TRBJ1-2, with a possible D match to TRBD1 (5 bases). CDR3 residues: CASKPGREYNYGYTF. The DNA of the CDR3 is TGTGCCAGCAAACCCGGCAGGGAATATAACTATGGCTACACCTTC.